What follows describes a single TCR beta chain. The authors' processing: Reference gene primers were amplified, and this amplification served to estimate nucleated cell counts. Assay: immunoSEQ multiplex PCR; the TCRdb copy retains only in-frame clones and omits some. The D gene and trimming were derived from the DNA, and the V and J assignments and clone size from that table. The table lists 300,000 to 350,000 clones, around 83% of them singletons. The sample comes from a study of blood T cell repertoires in COVID-19. The CDR3 length is 17 residues. J was trimmed by 2 bases and V by 4 bases; bases with no gene match: 6. Germline values: CDR1 SGDLS, CDR2 YYNGEE.

The rearrangement uses TRBV9 and TRBJ2-2; 12 bases fit TRBD2. Input material: peripheral blood. The receptor was derived from a man aged 30 to 45 with active or convalescent COVID-19. CDR3 in DNA: TGTGCCAGCAGCCACCGGACTAGCGGGATAAACACCGGGGAGCTGTTTTTT. This sequence encodes CASSHRTSGINTGELFF.